Each of the 9 T cell receptor beta chains below was sequenced from the same sample in a study of CD8+ T cells in alopecia areata. Treatment described: oral pan-JAK inhibitor, 5-10 mg twice daily. Sequencing used cDNA as its template, made by extracting RNA and reverse transcribing it. Method: immunoSEQ multiplex PCR; TCRdb's copy keeps in-frame clones and lacks some. The sample contains 150,000 to 200,000 clones, around 49% of which appear only once. The specimen comprised CD8+ T cells sorted from blood, sampled at week 52, from a patient treated with tofacitinib. These receptors all come from a human donor with alopecia areata.

The gene calls are TRBV27 and TRBJ2-1, with D possibly being TRBD1 or TRBD2 (6 bases each). The germline V gene has CDR1 MNHEY and CDR2 SMNVEV (reference sequence). The CDR3 sequence is 15 residues long. Trimming took off 7 bases at V and 5 bases at J, with 18 bases between the two ends. For the CDR3, the DNA is TGTGCCAGCAAAACTACGTGGGGGGCTGACAATGAGCAGTTCTTC. Translating gives CASKTTWGADNEQFF.

The chain combines TRBV7-8 with TRBJ2-3; 8 bases align to TRBD1. The junction had 3 bases not matched to a gene; V was cut back by 4 bases and J by 3 bases. This CDR3 has 14 residues. From germline, CDR1 is SGHVS and CDR2 FQNEAQ. Here the CDR3 reads CASSWGQVTDTQYF. CDR3 nucleotides: TGTGCCAGCAGCTGGGGACAGGTAACAGATACGCAGTATTTT.

This clone has more than one count but fewer than ten. This sequence joins TRBV9 and TRBJ2-7, with D possibly called TRBD1 or TRBD2 (5 bases each). This CDR3 is 14 amino acids long. V lost 2 bases, J lost 2 bases, and 11 bases lay in between. The germline V gene encodes CDR1 SGDLS and CDR2 YYNGEE. The CDR3 bases are TGTGCCAGCAGCGTGGGGGACCTACCCTACGAGCAGTACTTC. Its translation: CASSVGDLPYEQYF.

The table lists this clone with many counts. The V gene is TRBV11-2, the J gene TRBJ2-7; 7 nucleotides match TRBD1. V was pared by 0 bases and J by 6 bases, with 5 bases of the junction left unmatched. From germline, CDR1 is SGHAT and CDR2 FQNNGV. The CDR3 runs 14 residues. CDR3 coding DNA: TGTGCCAGCAGCTTAGAACCACAGGGGACCGAGCAGTACTTC. Its translation is CASSLEPQGTEQYF. Looking up the rest from reference TRBV11-2 and TRBJ2-7 gives the full variable domain: EAGVAQSPRYKIIEKRQSVAFWCNPISGHATLYWYQQILGQGPKLLIQFQNNGVVDDSQLPKDRFSAERLKGVDSTLKIQPAKLEDSAVYLCASSLEPQGTEQYFGPGTRLTVT.

J is TRBJ2-7 and V is TRBV6-6; 9 positions agree with TRBD1. V lost 2 bases, J lost 2 bases, and 7 bases stayed unmatched. Germline CDR1 reads MNHNY; CDR2 reads SVGAGI (reference sequence). The CDR3 spans 16 residues. Here the CDR3 DNA reads TGTGCCAGCAGTTACGTATCGGGACAGGGCACCTACGAGCAGTACTTC. It encodes CASSYVSGQGTYEQYF.

This clone has just a few counts. J is TRBJ1-1 and V is TRBV27, with D hard to call. Germline loops: CDR1 MNHEY, CDR2 SMNVEV (reference sequence). V lost 3 bases and J lost 5, with 10 bases in between. This CDR3 region has 13 residues. CDR3 DNA sequence: TGTGCCAGCAGTTTCGGACGGGTGACTGAAGCTTTCTTT. Its protein is CASSFGRVTEAFF.

The J gene is TRBJ1-5, the V gene TRBV2; unclear D gene. Germline V gene sequence: CDR1 SNHLY, CDR2 FYNNEI. V shed 4 bases and J shed 6 bases, with 13 bases lying between them. The CDR3 contains 14 residues. CDR3 protein: CASSGPGGRQPQHF. The CDR3 DNA is TGTGCCAGCAGTGGTCCCGGAGGGCGTCAGCCCCAGCATTTT.

CDR3 residues: CACQQGEGNQPQHF. The CDR3 nucleotides are TGTGCCTGCCAACAGGGAGAGGGCAATCAGCCCCAGCATTTT. This chain uses TRBV30 with TRBJ1-5; maybe TRBD1 (6 bases). This CDR3 is 14 amino acids long. Germline CDR1 GTSNPN, CDR2 SVGIG (reference sequence). V dropped 6 bases and J dropped 2 bases, with 14 bases sitting between them.

In DNA, the CDR3 is TGTGCCTGGAGTCCAGGGACCGGTGTTGGGGGTTCACCCCTCCACTTT. Its protein is CAWSPGTGVGGSPLHF. V and J are TRBV30 and TRBJ1-6; tentatively, D is TRBD1 (5 bases). This CDR3 contains 16 residues. V shed 2 bases and J shed 9 bases, with 20 bases lying between them. The germline gives CDR1 GTSNPN, CDR2 SVGIG (reference sequence).